This is a list of T cell receptor beta chains from one sample in a study of Ad26.COV2.S vaccination and SARS-CoV-2 variants. Using immunoSEQ multiplex PCR, the repertoire was profiled, and TCRdb retains in-frame clones only, with some absent. The data contain around 340,000 clones, less than 90% of them seen just once; the ten biggest clones take up approximately 5.9%. This specimen consisted of peripheral blood, obtained in a trial of Ad26.COV2.S vaccine versus placebo. The receptors were sampled from a person between 18 and 65 years old who received the Ad26.COV2.S COVID-19 vaccine or a placebo. CDR3s leave out the opening cysteine and the closing phenylalanine or tryptophan. Each record gives: J gene, V gene, CDR3 protein.

TRBJ2-1	TRBV25-1	ASTELATSSYNEQF
TRBJ2-5	TRBV27	ASSFLDQSPGTQY
TRBJ1-1	TRBV6-5	ASSYGQVNTEAF
TRBJ1-6	TRBV7-2	ASSWAGNNSPLH
TRBJ2-3	TRBV5-1	ASSTASGPDTQY
TRBJ2-6	TRBV3-1/TRBV3-2	ASSHCRDRGAGANVLT
TRBJ1-5	TRBV10-3	AISDQVNNQPQH
TRBJ2-7	TRBV10-3	AISESSGFAYEQY
TRBJ1-2	TRBV30	AWNHGGLGYT
TRBJ1-3	TRBV5-6	ASSITGRGIGYTIY
TRBJ2-5	TRBV28	ASSLFRGPETQY
TRBJ1-2	TRBV5-5	ASSPLSYGYT
TRBJ2-3	TRBV5-6	ASSAGGPSDTQY
TRBJ1-2	TRBV7-9	ASSLNGHPIRGGYT
TRBJ1-2	TRBV11-3	ASSLIEDRGANYGYT
TRBJ2-7	TRBV9	ASSAELTIDRVKDEQY
TRBJ1-1	TRBV4-2	ASSQGRGMGTEAF
TRBJ1-5	TRBV7-2	ASSRVPSFGGSNQPQH
TRBJ1-1	TRBV14	ASSIGRNTEAF
TRBJ1-3	TRBV28	ASTIDSGNTIY
TRBJ1-3	TRBV7-9	ASSLPGGNTIY
TRBJ1-6	TRBV10-1	ASSESRDRGSPLH
TRBJ2-6	TRBV15	ATSRDSVSGANVLT
TRBJ2-7	TRBV27	ASSPGQKDYEQY
TRBJ2-7	TRBV11-3	ASSLGPTGDEQY
TRBJ2-2	TRBV12-3/TRBV12-4	ASSLALFGELF
TRBJ1-2	TRBV7-2	ASSQDSYYGYT
TRBJ1-5	TRBV18	ASSPRAGSNQPQH
TRBJ2-3	TRBV29-1	SVEANTQY
TRBJ2-5	TRBV20-1	SASVRPGQMETQY
TRBJ1-4	TRBV9	ASSLEWGSGEKLF
TRBJ2-3	TRBV19	ASSIPPTRFSTDTQY